The 13 T cell receptor beta chains reported below all come from one sample, sequenced in a study of T cells in Graves' hyperthyroidism and ophthalmopathy. TCR beta CDR3 regions were amplified from RNA transcripts. When the TCR CDR3 underwent first-round RT-PCR, the HTBI primer set was used. TCRdb reanalysed the multiplex PCR reads using MiXCR and keeps one entry per CDR3 protein. The sample holds about 420,000 distinct CDR3 sequences; roughly 13% are singletons and the top ten take less than 6.5%. The sample taken for sequencing was blood. These receptors came from a woman younger than 35 with Graves' hyperthyroidism.

This sequence joins TRBV28 and TRBJ1-2; 9 nucleotides align to TRBD1. Trimming took 5 bases from V and 3 from J; bases not matched to a gene: 7. CDR3 size: 15 residues. Per the germline V gene, CDR1 is MDHEN and CDR2 is SYDVKM. CDR3 DNA sequence: TGTGCCAGCAGTACTACGGGACAGGGAGACTATGGCTACACCTTC. As protein: CASSTTGQGDYGYTF.

Many counts were recorded for this clonotype. The V and J genes are TRBV5-1 and TRBJ1-1, with a weak D call TRBD1 (5 bases). This CDR3 is 14 amino acids long. Germline V lookup: CDR1 SGHRS, CDR2 YFSETQ. The V and J ends lost 0 bases and 3 bases respectively, with 9 bases between them. For the CDR3, the DNA is TGCGCCAGCAGCTTGGACGTCAGGGACACTGAAGCTTTCTTT. This encodes CASSLDVRDTEAFF.

This clonotype was counted at least ten times. J is TRBJ2-7 and V is TRBV28; D remains ambiguous. Trimming shortened V by 2 bases and J by 6 bases, and 14 bases separated the two germline ends. This CDR3 region has 14 residues. Germline V gives CDR1 MDHEN, CDR2 SYDVKM. CDR3: CASSLIAPYGEQYF. CDR3 DNA: TGTGCCAGCAGTTTAATCGCCCCGTACGGCGAGCAGTACTTC.

This clonotype was detected many times. The J gene is TRBJ1-4, the V gene TRBV20-1; 7 bases match TRBD1. The germline V gene encodes CDR1 DFQATT and CDR2 SNEGSKA (reference sequence). V gave up 2 bases and J gave up 5 bases; unmatched junction bases: 8. CDR3 length equals 15 residues. The CDR3 DNA follows: TGCAGTGCTAGACGTCGACAGGGTCCGAATGAAAAACTGTTTTTT. It codes for CSARRRQGPNEKLFF.

This clonotype was seen a few times. The chain joins TRBV9 to TRBJ2-3; D not certain. Trimming left V 3 bases short and J 1 base short, with 15 bases between. The germline gives CDR1 SGDLS, CDR2 YYNGEE. The CDR3 has 16 residues. The CDR3 is CASSASGSAGTDTQYF. CDR3 DNA: TGTGCCAGCAGCGCCTCAGGCTCGGCGGGCACAGATACGCAGTATTTT.

The sample holds many counts of this clonotype. The chain couples TRBV6-2 or TRBV6-3 to TRBJ1-1; perhaps TRBD1 as D (5 bases). Germline loops: CDR1 MNHEY, CDR2 SVGEGT. Trimming took 8 bases from V and 0 from J, leaving 10 bases between them. This CDR3 is 13 amino acids long. The CDR3, as DNA: TGTGCCAGCGGTGACAGCATGAACACTGAAGCTTTCTTT. Amino acids: CASGDSMNTEAFF.

This clonotype was seen at least ten times. The CDR3 region is CASSPTGTLENQETQYF. The CDR3 DNA sequence: TGTGCCAGCAGCCCAACCGGGACCCTAGAAAATCAAGAGACCCAGTACTTC. The chain is built from TRBV7-9 and TRBJ2-5; possibly TRBD1 or TRBD2 for D (5 bases each). The CDR3 extends over 17 amino acids. V was trimmed by 5 bases and J by 2 bases, leaving 21 bases between them. CDR1 is SEHNR and CDR2 is FQNEAQ in the germline V gene (reference sequence).

This clonotype was detected a few times. This CDR3 reads CSARGHGRESNQPQHF. CDR3 sequence (DNA): TGCAGTGCTAGAGGGCACGGGAGAGAAAGCAATCAGCCCCAGCATTTT. The V call is TRBV20-1, the J call TRBJ1-5; D uncertain. Trimming pared 1 base from V and 1 base from J, leaving 14 bases between. The CDR3 contains 16 residues. Germline assignment: CDR1 DFQATT and CDR2 SNEGSKA (reference sequence).

The chain employs TRBV20-1 and TRBJ1-1; 7 nucleotides line up with TRBD1. The germline gives CDR1 DFQATT, CDR2 SNEGSKA (reference sequence). There are 13 residues in the CDR3. Trimming cost V 0 bases and J 11 bases; bases outside gene matches: 9. The CDR3 reads CSARDPQGVHAFF. The CDR3 bases are TGCAGTGCTAGAGACCCCCAGGGGGTTCATGCTTTCTTT.

This clonotype was seen many times. The chain uses TRBV6-1 and TRBJ2-7, with D maybe TRBD2 (6 bases). CDR3 length: 13 amino acids. V was trimmed by 6 bases and J by 6 bases, leaving 15 bases between them. In germline, CDR1 is MNHNS, CDR2 SASEGT. CDR3 sequence: CASRPGGKSEQYF. In DNA form, the CDR3 reads TGTGCCAGCAGGCCAGGCGGGAAGAGCGAGCAGTACTTC.

This clonotype was recorded many times. A read error may explain this, as a much larger clone is one base away. This sequence joins TRBV28 and TRBJ2-1; the match to TRBD2 covers 13 bases. The ends lost 6 bases at V and 4 bases at J; junction bases unmatched: 3. The germline CDR1 and CDR2 sequences are MDHEN and SYDVKM. The CDR3 covers 15 residues. CDR3: CASSGLAGVYNEQFF. The CDR3 DNA reads TGTGCCAGCAGCGGACTAGCGGGAGTGTACAATGAGCAGTTCTTC.

This clonotype came up many times. The chain links TRBV12-3 or TRBV12-4 to TRBJ1-1; unclear D gene. The CDR3 extends over 12 amino acids. The V end lost 2 bases, the J end lost 5 bases, and 6 bases lay between the germline ends. The CDR3 loop is CASSLWETEAFF. CDR3 DNA sequence: TGTGCCAGCAGTTTATGGGAAACTGAAGCTTTCTTT.

The chain couples TRBV4-2 to TRBJ1-5, with unresolved D. V lost 1 base, J lost 2 bases, and 9 bases lay in between. Germline lookup yields CDR1 LGHNA and CDR2 YNFKEQ. The CDR3 covers 15 residues. The DNA for the CDR3 is TGTGCCAGCAGCCAAGGGATGGTGGGCAATCAGCCCCAGCATTTT. This codes for CASSQGMVGNQPQHF.